This T cell receptor (beta chain) was observed in a study of blood T cell repertoires in COVID-19. Whole-study context: Collection of acute and convalescent COVID-19 samples took place in the United States, Italy and Spain. From T cells, B-cell-depleted T cells, or PBMCs came the material, which was cDNA or gDNA.

Per the original methods: Estimates of nucleated cell counts were drawn from the amplification of reference gene primers. TCRdb's table, derived via immunoSEQ multiplex PCR, lists solely in-frame clones and lacks some. The DNA gave D and trimming, while V, J and clone size come from that table. This table holds about 75,000 clones, 84% found once. Looked up from germline, CDR1 is KGHDR and CDR2 is SFDVKD. The CDR3 covers 16 residues. The trim removed 3 bases at V and 3 bases at J, leaving 5 bases unmatched. This TCR was recovered from a woman aged 45-65 years with acute or convalescent COVID-19. Sequenced input: peripheral blood. This chain joins TRBV24-1 and TRBJ2-2; 8 nucleotides agree with TRBD1. The CDR3 nucleotides read TGTGCCACCAGTGATCCCGGACAGGGTGACACCGGGGAGCTGTTTTTT. Translation: CATSDPGQGDTGELFF.